This TCR beta chain was sequenced during a study of cytomegalovirus exposure and HLA in healthy donors. Study-level points and caveats: First-cohort TCR clusters were later found to tend to co-occur in the 120 or so validation repertoires. The study labeled 150 to 200 TCR beta chains cytomegalovirus-associated. High specificity and sensitivity for cytomegalovirus status were reported for the classifier.

Comments on this clone: The antigen is undetermined.

Clones were read by immunoSEQ multiplex PCR, and TCRdb kept only the in-frame ones, dropping some. The sample has about 360,000 clones; more than 80% are singletons. The sequenced sample consisted of PBMCs. The source of this sequence is a young woman in good health and CMV-seronegative.

CDR3 in amino acids: CASSTQRQGTEAFF. Here the CDR3 DNA reads TGTGCCAGCAGTACCCAGAGACAGGGCACTGAAGCTTTCTTT. The chain is built from TRBV27 and TRBJ1-1, with TRBD1 matching over 7 bases. Germline CDR1 reads MNHEY; CDR2 reads SMNVEV (reference sequence). The CDR3 has 14 amino acids. The V and J ends lost 5 bases and 4 bases, in that order; junction bases with no gene match: 7.